The next 13 T cell receptor beta chains were all read from a single sample in a study of cytomegalovirus exposure and HLA in healthy donors. Clones were sequenced by immunoSEQ multiplex PCR, and TCRdb holds only the in-frame ones, with some missing. Of roughly 95,000 clones listed, around 85% are singletons. Source material: PBMCs. All receptors come from a man aged 18 to 30 in good health and CMV-seropositive.

The chain joins TRBV5-1 to TRBJ2-7; tentatively, D is TRBD2 (5 bases). The CDR3 sequence is 12 residues long. V was shortened by 1 base and J by 3 bases, with 5 bases between the two germline ends. Germline V gene lookup returns CDR1 SGHRS and CDR2 YFSETQ. This CDR3 reads CASSLSGYEQYF. In nucleotides, the CDR3 is TGCGCCAGCAGCTTGAGCGGCTACGAGCAGTACTTC.

This clone was picked up a small number of times. The V gene is TRBV5-1, the J gene TRBJ1-3, with a possible D match to TRBD1 (6 bases). The germline gives CDR1 SGHRS, CDR2 YFSETQ. V was cut by 3 bases and J by 1 base, with 8 bases left in between. The CDR3 has 14 amino acids. The CDR3: CASSWDNSGNTIYF. The CDR3 DNA reads TGCGCCAGCAGCTGGGACAATTCTGGAAACACCATATATTTT.

The V gene is TRBV19, the J gene TRBJ1-2; TRBD1 is a possible D gene (6 bases). This CDR3 comprises 16 residues. Per the germline V gene, CDR1 is LNHDA and CDR2 is SQIVND (reference sequence). Trimming took off 4 bases at V and 1 base at J, with 16 bases between the two ends. The CDR3 protein is CASSNPQGTGNYGYTF. CDR3 nucleotides: TGTGCCAGTAGTAACCCCCAGGGGACCGGTAACTATGGCTACACCTTC. Supplemented by reference TRBV19 and TRBJ1-2, the full variable domain reads DGGITQSPKYLFRKEGQNVTLSCEQNLNHDAMYWYRQDPGQGLRLIYYSQIVNDFQKGDIAEGYSVSREKKESFPLTVTSAQKNPTAFYLCASSNPQGTGNYGYTFGSGTRLTVV.

V and J are TRBV28 and TRBJ2-4; perhaps TRBD1 as D (6 bases). Deletions cut 7 bases from V and 8 bases from J, with 15 bases between. Germline V lookup: CDR1 MDHEN, CDR2 SYDVKM. There are 13 residues in the CDR3. In DNA, the CDR3 is TGTGCCAGCATAAGAGGGGGTGAGGACATTCAGTACTTC. Its translation: CASIRGGEDIQYF. Full variable domain (remainder filled in from reference TRBV28 and TRBJ2-4): DVKVTQSSRYLVKRTGEKVFLECVQDMDHENMFWYRQDPGLGLRLIYFSYDVKMKEKGDIPEGYSVSREKKERFSLILESASTNQTSMYLCASIRGGEDIQYFGAGTRLSVL.

V is TRBV30 and J is TRBJ2-1; TRBD2 matches at 15 bases. Germline CDR1 and CDR2: GTSNPN and SVGIG (reference sequence). J was trimmed by 4 bases and V by 7 bases; bases with no gene match: 8. This CDR3 is 16 amino acids long. The CDR3 DNA reads TGTGCCTCGACGGGACTAGCGGGAGGTATATACAATGAGCAGTTCTTC. Translation: CASTGLAGGIYNEQFF.

The rearrangement uses TRBV5-1 and TRBJ2-3; 14 bases agree with TRBD2. J was trimmed by 6 bases and V by 2 bases; bases with no gene match: 5. This CDR3 region has 16 residues. CDR1 and CDR2 from the germline V gene are SGHRS and YFSETQ. CDR3 amino acids: CASSLGTSGSLDTQYF. CDR3 bases: TGCGCCAGCAGCTTAGGGACTAGCGGGAGCCTGGATACGCAGTATTTT.

This rearrangement joins TRBV28 to TRBJ2-1; 8 positions match TRBD2. The germline gives CDR1 MDHEN, CDR2 SYDVKM. Trimming at V came to 1 base and at J to 2 bases, leaving 4 bases not matched to a gene. The CDR3 length is 16 residues. The CDR3 region has the DNA TGTGCCAGCAGTTTATTCAGCGGGAGAACCTACAATGAGCAGTTCTTC. Translated, it gives CASSLFSGRTYNEQFF.

CDR3 amino acids: CASSRGTSGSQETQYF. DNA of the CDR3: TGTGCCAGCAGCAGGGGGACTAGCGGGAGCCAAGAGACCCAGTACTTC. This rearrangement joins TRBV11-2 to TRBJ2-5, with 14 bases matching TRBD2. CDR1 is SGHAT, CDR2 FQNNGV, per germline. V trimming: 5 bases; J trimming: 1 base; junction bases outside the gene matches: 3. The CDR3 has 16 residues.

J is TRBJ2-7 and V is TRBV6-5; TRBD1 matches at 7 bases. Germline CDR1 reads MNHEY; CDR2 reads SVGAGI. This CDR3 is built from 15 residues. V lost 5 bases, J lost 3 bases, and 10 bases stayed unmatched. CDR3 residues: CASSPQGGRFYEQYF. The CDR3 DNA reads TGTGCCAGCAGTCCACAAGGGGGCCGCTTCTACGAGCAGTACTTC.

This chain connects TRBV7-9 to TRBJ1-1, with TRBD1 matching over 8 bases. Germline V gives CDR1 SEHNR, CDR2 FQNEAQ (reference sequence). The CDR3 extends over 13 amino acids. The J segment lost 10 bases and the V segment lost 0 bases, leaving 4 bases of the junction unmatched. The CDR3 DNA reads TGTGCCAGCAGCTTAGCGAGGACAGGGCTAGCTTTCTTT. Protein: CASSLARTGLAFF.

The gene calls are TRBV7-2 and TRBJ1-5, with no clear D. Germline assignment: CDR1 SGHTA and CDR2 FQGNSA. The CDR3 extends over 15 amino acids. V was clipped by 5 bases and J by 0 bases, with 11 bases between them. The CDR3 nucleotides read TGTGCCAGCAGCCCCACGTCGGTTAGCAATCAGCCCCAGCATTTT. It encodes CASSPTSVSNQPQHF.

The count of this clone is one. V gene TRBV6-1 combines with J gene TRBJ2-7; D may be TRBD1 (5 bases). Per germline, CDR1 MNHNS and CDR2 SASEGT. Trimming stripped 5 bases from V and 3 bases from J, with 14 bases between. The CDR3 spans 14 residues. CDR3 bases: TGTGCCAGCAGTTCCACAGTAGGGGTCTACGAGCAGTACTTC. Translated, it gives CASSSTVGVYEQYF.

The chain uses TRBV6-5 and TRBJ2-7, with D perhaps TRBD2 (6 bases). The CDR3 sequence is 12 residues long. Germline V gene data show CDR1 as MNHEY and CDR2 as SVGAGI. Trimming removed 9 bases at V and 6 bases at J, with 15 bases between. The CDR3 nucleotides are TGTGCCAGGGGGGGACCCCCTCTCGAGCAGTACTTC. Protein product: CARGGPPLEQYF.